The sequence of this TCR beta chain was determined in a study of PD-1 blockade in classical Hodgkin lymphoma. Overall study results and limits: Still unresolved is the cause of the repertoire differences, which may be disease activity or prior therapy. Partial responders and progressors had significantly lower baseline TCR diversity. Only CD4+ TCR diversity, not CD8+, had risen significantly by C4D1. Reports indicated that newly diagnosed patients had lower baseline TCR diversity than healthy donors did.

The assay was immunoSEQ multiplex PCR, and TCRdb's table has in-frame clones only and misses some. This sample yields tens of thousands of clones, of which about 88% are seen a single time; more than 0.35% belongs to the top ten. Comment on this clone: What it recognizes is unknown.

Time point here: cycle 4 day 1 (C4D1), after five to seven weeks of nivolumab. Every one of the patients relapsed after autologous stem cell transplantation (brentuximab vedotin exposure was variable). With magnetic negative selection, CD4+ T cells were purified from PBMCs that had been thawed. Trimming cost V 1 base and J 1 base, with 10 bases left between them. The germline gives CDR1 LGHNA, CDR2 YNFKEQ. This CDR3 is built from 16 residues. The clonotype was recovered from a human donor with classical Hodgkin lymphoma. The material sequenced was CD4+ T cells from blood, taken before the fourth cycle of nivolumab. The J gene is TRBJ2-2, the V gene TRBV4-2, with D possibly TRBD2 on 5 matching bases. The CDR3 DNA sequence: TGTGCCAGCAGCCAAGCAGACGGACTGAACACCGGGGAGCTGTTTTTT. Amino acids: CASSQADGLNTGELFF.